This entry features one T cell receptor (beta chain) sequence. With 3 bases removed from V and 1 base from J, the gap between germline ends came to 13 bases. The CDR3 runs to 15 residues. Germline V gives CDR1 SGDLS, CDR2 YYNGEE. TCR beta sequencing covered blood CD8+ and CD4+ T cells. It was treatment-naive patients with stable or active relapsing-remitting disease who made up the multiple sclerosis controls. This record belongs to a study of CD8 T cells in Susac syndrome. Random hexamers served to reverse transcribe roughly 0.45 to 1 ug RNA. Multiplex immunoSEQ PCR targeted 54 Vbeta and 13 Jbeta TCR beta segments. TCRdb redid the calling of the immunoSEQ multiplex PCR reads with MiXCR, one entry per CDR3 protein. Of 73,000 or so distinct CDR3 sequences listed, approximately 95% are singletons.

The chain links TRBV9 to TRBJ1-1, with D tentatively TRBD1 (5 bases). Specimen: CD8+ T cells from PBMCs. This TCR derives from a human donor with multiple sclerosis. The CDR3: CASSATGTENTEAFF. As DNA, the CDR3 is TGTGCCAGCAGCGCAACCGGGACGGAGAACACTGAAGCTTTCTTT.